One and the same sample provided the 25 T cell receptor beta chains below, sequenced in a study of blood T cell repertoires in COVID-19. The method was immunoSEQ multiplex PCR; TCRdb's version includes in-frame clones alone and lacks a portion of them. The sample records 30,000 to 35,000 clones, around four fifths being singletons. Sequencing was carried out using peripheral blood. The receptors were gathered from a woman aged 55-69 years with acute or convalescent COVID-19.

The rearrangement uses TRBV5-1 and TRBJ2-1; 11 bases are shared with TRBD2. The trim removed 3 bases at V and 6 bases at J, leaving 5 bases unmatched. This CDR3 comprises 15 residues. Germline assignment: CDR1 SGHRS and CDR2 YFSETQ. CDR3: CASSWTGTSGNEQFF. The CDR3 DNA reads TGCGCCAGCAGCTGGACCGGGACTAGCGGCAATGAGCAGTTCTTC.

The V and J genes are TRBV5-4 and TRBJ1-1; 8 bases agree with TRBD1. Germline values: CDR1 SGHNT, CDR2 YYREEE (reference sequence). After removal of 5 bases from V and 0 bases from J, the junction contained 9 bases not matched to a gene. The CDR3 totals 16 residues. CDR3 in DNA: TGTGCCAGCAGTGTCCCGGGACAGGCCATGAACACTGAAGCTTTCTTT. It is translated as CASSVPGQAMNTEAFF. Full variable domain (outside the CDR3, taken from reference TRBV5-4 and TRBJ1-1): ETGVTQSPTHLIKTRGQQVTLRCSSQSGHNTVSWYQQALGQGPQFIFQYYREEENGRGNFPPRFSGLQFPNYSSELNVNALELDDSALYLCASSVPGQAMNTEAFFGQGTRLTVV.

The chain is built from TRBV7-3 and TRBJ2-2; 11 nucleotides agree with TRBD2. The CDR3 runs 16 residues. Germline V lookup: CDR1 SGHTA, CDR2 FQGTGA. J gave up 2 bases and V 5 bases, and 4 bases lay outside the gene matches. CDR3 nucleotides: TGTGCCAGCAGCCCGACTAGCGGGGTCAACACCGGGGAGCTGTTTTTT. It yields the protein CASSPTSGVNTGELFF.

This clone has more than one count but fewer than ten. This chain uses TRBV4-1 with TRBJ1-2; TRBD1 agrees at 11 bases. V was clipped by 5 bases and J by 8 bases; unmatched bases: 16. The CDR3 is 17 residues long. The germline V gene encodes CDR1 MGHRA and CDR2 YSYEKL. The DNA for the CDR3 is TGCGCCAGCAGCAACAATAACCCGGGACAGGGGGTCCTGGGCTACACCTTC. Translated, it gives CASSNNNPGQGVLGYTF.

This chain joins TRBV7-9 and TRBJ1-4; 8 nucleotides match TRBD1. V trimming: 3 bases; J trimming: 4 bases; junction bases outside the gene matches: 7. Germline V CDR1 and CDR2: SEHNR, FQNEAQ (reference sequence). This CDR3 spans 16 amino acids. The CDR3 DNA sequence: TGTGCCAGCAGCTTCGGACAGGGCGGCGGTAATGAAAAACTGTTTTTT. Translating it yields CASSFGQGGGNEKLFF.

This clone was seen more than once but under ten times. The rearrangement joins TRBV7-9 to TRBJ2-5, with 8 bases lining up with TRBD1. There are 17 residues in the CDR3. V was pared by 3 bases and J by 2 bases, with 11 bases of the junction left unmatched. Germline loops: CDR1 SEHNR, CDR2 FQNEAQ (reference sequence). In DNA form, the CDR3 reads TGTGCCAGCAGCTTTCGACAGGGGCCCTATCGGCAAGAGACCCAGTACTTC. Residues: CASSFRQGPYRQETQYF.

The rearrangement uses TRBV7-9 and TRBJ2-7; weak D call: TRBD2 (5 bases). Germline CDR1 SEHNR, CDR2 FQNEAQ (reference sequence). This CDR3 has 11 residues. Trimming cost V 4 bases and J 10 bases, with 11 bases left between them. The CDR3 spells CASSSSRAQYF. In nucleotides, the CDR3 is TGTGCCAGCAGCTCTAGCCGGGCCCAGTACTTC.

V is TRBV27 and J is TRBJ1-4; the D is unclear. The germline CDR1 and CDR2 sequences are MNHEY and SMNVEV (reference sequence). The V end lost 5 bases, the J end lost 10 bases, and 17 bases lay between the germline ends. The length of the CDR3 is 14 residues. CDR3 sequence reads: CASSEGPIFGKLFF. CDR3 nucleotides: TGTGCCAGCAGTGAGGGCCCGATTTTTGGAAAACTGTTTTTT.

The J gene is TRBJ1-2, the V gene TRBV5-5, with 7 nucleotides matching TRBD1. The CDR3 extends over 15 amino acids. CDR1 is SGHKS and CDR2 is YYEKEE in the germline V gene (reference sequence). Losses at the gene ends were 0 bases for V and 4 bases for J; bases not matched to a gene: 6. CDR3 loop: CASSLGTGTLYGYTF. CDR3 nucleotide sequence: TGTGCCAGCAGCTTGGGGACAGGCACACTCTATGGCTACACCTTC.

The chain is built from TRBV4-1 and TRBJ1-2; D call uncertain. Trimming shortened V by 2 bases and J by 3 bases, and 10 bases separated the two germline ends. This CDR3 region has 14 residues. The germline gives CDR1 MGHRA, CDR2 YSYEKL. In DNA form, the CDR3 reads TGCGCCAGCAGCCAACAGAAGAGGGACTATGGCTACACCTTC. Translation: CASSQQKRDYGYTF.

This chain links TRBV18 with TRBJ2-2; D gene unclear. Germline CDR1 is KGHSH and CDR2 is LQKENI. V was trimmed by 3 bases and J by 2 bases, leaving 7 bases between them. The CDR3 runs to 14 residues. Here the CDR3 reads CASSPPTNTGELFF. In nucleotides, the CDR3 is TGTGCCAGCTCACCGCCGACAAACACCGGGGAGCTGTTTTTT.

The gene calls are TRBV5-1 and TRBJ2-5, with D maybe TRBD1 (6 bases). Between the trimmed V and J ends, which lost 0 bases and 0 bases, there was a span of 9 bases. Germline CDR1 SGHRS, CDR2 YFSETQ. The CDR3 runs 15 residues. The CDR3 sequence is CASSLGTAYQETQYF. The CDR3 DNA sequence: TGCGCCAGCAGCTTGGGGACAGCGTACCAAGAGACCCAGTACTTC.

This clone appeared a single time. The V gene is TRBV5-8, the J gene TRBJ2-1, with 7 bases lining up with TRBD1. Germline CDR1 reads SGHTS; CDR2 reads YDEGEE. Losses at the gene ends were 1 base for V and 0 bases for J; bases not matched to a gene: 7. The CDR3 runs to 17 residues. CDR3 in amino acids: CASSLTGVPSSYNEQFF. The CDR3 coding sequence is TGTGCCAGCAGCTTGACAGGGGTGCCGAGCTCCTACAATGAGCAGTTCTTC. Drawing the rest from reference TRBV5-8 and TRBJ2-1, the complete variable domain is EAGVTQSPTHLIKTRGQQATLRCSPISGHTSVYWYQQALGLGLQFLLWYDEGEERNRGNFPPRFSGRQFPNYSSELNVNALELEDSALYLCASSLTGVPSSYNEQFFGPGTRLTVL.

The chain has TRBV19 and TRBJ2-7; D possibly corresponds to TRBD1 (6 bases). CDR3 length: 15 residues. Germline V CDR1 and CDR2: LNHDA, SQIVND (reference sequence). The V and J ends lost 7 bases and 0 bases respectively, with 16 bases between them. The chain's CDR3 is CASTLGQGYSYEQYF. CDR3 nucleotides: TGTGCCAGTACCCTGGGGCAGGGGTACTCCTACGAGCAGTACTTC.

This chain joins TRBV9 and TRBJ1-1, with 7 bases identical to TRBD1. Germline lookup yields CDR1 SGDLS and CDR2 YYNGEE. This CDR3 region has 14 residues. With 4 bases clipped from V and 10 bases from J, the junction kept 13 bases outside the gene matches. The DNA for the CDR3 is TGTGCCAGCAGCCCACCGGCAGGGGGTTTAGGAGCTTTCTTT. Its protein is CASSPPAGGLGAFF.

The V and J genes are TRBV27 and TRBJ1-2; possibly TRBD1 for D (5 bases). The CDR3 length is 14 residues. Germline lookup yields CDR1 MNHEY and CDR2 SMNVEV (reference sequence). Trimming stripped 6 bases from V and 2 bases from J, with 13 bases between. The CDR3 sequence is CASRPFAGNYGYTF. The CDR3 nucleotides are TGTGCCAGCAGACCATTCGCAGGGAACTATGGCTACACCTTC.

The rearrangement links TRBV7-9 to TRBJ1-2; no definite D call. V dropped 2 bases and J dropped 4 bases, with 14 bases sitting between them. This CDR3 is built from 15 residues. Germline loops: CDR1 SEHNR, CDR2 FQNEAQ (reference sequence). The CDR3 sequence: CASSLSLAGRYGYTF. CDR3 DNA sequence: TGTGCCAGCAGCTTATCTCTCGCAGGCCGCTATGGCTACACCTTC.

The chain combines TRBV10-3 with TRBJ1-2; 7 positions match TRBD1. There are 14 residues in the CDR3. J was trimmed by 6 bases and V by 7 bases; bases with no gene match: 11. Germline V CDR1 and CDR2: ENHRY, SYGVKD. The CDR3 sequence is CAITPTGFGNGYTF. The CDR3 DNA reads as TGTGCCATCACCCCGACAGGGTTTGGCAATGGCTACACCTTC.

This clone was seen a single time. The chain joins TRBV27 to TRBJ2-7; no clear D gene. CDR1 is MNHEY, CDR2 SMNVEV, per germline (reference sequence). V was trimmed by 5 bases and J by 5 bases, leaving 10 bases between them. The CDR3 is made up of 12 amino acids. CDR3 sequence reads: CASSTNGDEQYF. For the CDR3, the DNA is TGTGCCAGCAGTACGAACGGTGACGAGCAGTACTTC.

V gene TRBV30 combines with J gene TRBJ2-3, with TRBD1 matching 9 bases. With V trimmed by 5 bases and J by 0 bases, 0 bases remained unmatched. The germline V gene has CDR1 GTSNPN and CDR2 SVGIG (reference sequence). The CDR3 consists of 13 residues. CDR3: CAWDRGSTDTQYF. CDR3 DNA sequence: TGTGCCTGGGACAGGGGGAGCACAGATACGCAGTATTTT.

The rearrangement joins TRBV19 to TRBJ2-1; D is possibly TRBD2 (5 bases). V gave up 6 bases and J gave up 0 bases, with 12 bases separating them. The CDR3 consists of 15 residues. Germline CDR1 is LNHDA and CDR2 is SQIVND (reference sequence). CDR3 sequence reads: CASSREDFSYNEQFF. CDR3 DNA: TGTGCCAGTAGCAGAGAGGACTTCTCCTACAATGAGCAGTTCTTC.

CDR3 coding DNA: TGTGCCAGCAGTGAACACTGGACAGGGGAGGGGGGCTACACCTTC. This encodes CASSEHWTGEGGYTF. The chain recombines TRBV6-1 with TRBJ1-2; 9 bases agree with TRBD1. Per the germline V gene, CDR1 is MNHNS and CDR2 is SASEGT. V shed 2 bases and J 8 bases; nucleotides not matched to a gene: 9. The length of the CDR3 is 15 residues.

This chain's CDR3 is CASSIKARDRGRESNQPQHF. CDR3 sequence (DNA): TGTGCCAGCAGCATAAAAGCTCGGGACAGGGGGCGCGAAAGCAATCAGCCCCAGCATTTT. The rearrangement links TRBV21-1 to TRBJ1-5; whether TRBD1, the table's D call, matches the DNA was not checked. TRBV21-1 is classified as a pseudogene. CDR3 length: 20 residues.

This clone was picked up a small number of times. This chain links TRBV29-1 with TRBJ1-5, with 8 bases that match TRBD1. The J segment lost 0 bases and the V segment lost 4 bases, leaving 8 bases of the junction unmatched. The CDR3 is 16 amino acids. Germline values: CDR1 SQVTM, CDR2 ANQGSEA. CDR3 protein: CSVVLMTGDSNQPQHF. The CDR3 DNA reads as TGCAGCGTTGTCCTCATGACAGGGGATAGCAATCAGCCCCAGCATTTT.

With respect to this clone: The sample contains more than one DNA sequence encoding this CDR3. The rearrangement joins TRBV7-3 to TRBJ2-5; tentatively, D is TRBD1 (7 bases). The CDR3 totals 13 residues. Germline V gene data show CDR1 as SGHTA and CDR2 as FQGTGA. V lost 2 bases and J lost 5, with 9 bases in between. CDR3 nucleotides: TGTGCCAGCAGCTTATCAGGGGGGGAGACCCAGTACTTC. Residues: CASSLSGGETQYF. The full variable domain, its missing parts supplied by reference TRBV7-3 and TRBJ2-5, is GAGVSQTPSNKVTEKGKYVELRCDPISGHTALYWYRQSLGQGPEFLIYFQGTGAADDSGLPNDRFFAVRPEGSVSTLKIQRTERGDSAVYLCASSLSGGETQYFGPGTRLLVL.